The 32 T cell receptor beta chains reported below all come from one sample, sequenced in a study of blood T cell repertoires in COVID-19. Assay: immunoSEQ multiplex PCR; the TCRdb copy retains only in-frame clones and omits some. The sample carries approximately 90,000 clones, approximately 86% recorded once. Input material: peripheral blood. All receptors come from a man in his fifties or sixties with acute or convalescent COVID-19.

V is TRBV18 and J is TRBJ2-5; 7 bases line up with TRBD1. V gave up 5 bases and J gave up 2 bases; unmatched junction bases: 2. Germline-derived CDR1 and CDR2 are KGHSH and LQKENI. This CDR3 has 13 amino acids. The CDR3 nucleotides read TGTGCCAGCTCAGGGACAGCTCAAGAGACCCAGTACTTC. Translating it yields CASSGTAQETQYF.

The V gene is TRBV4-1, the J gene TRBJ2-2, with 8 bases fitting TRBD1. This CDR3 region has 18 residues. Trimming cost V 0 bases and J 4 bases; bases outside gene matches: 10. CDR1 and CDR2 (germline): MGHRA, YSYEKL. The chain's CDR3 is CASSQDYTGGMSTGELFF. The CDR3, as DNA: TGCGCCAGCAGCCAAGACTACACAGGGGGAATGAGCACCGGGGAGCTGTTTTTT.

The rearrangement links TRBV5-4 to TRBJ1-1; a possible D gene is TRBD1 (5 bases). Germline lookup yields CDR1 SGHNT and CDR2 YYREEE (reference sequence). This CDR3 contains 16 residues. Trimming left V 9 bases short and J 1 base short, with 22 bases between. CDR3 protein: CATIGTPPLSNTEAFF. Here the CDR3 DNA reads TGTGCCACCATCGGGACTCCACCCCTGTCGAACACTGAAGCTTTCTTT.

V is TRBV19 and J is TRBJ1-2, with 7 positions matching TRBD1. Germline-derived CDR1 and CDR2 are LNHDA and SQIVND (reference sequence). CDR3 length equals 14 residues. V gave up 5 bases and J gave up 4 bases; unmatched junction bases: 7. The DNA for the CDR3 is TGTGCCAGTAGTCCCGACAGGGATCCCTATGGCTACACCTTC. Its translation is CASSPDRDPYGYTF.

The rearrangement uses TRBV6-6 and TRBJ1-2; D is possibly TRBD1 (5 bases). CDR3 length: 12 residues. Germline V gene lookup returns CDR1 MNHNY and CDR2 SVGAGI (reference sequence). V was pared by 8 bases and J by 5 bases, with 12 bases between. In nucleotides, the CDR3 is TGTGCCAGCGGGTTGACAGTGTATGGCTACACCTTC. Its translation is CASGLTVYGYTF.

V usage is TRBV10-2 and J usage is TRBJ2-7; 7 bases are shared with TRBD1. The V and J ends lost 3 bases and 2 bases, in that order; junction bases with no gene match: 10. Germline loops: CDR1 WSHSY, CDR2 SAAADI. The CDR3 is 16 amino acids. The CDR3: CASSDFLRQGTYEQYF. CDR3 bases: TGCGCCAGCAGTGACTTTCTTAGACAGGGAACCTACGAGCAGTACTTC.

V is TRBV30 and J is TRBJ1-2, with D possibly TRBD1 on 5 matching bases. V was pared by 1 base and J by 2 bases, with 8 bases between. The germline V gene encodes CDR1 GTSNPN and CDR2 SVGIG (reference sequence). CDR3 length: 13 amino acids. The CDR3 protein is CAWSEGFNYGYTF. CDR3 sequence (DNA): TGTGCCTGGAGTGAGGGGTTCAACTATGGCTACACCTTC.

J is TRBJ1-4 and V is TRBV19, with 9 positions matching TRBD1. V gave up 9 bases and J gave up 2 bases; unmatched junction bases: 7. The germline V gene has CDR1 LNHDA and CDR2 SQIVND (reference sequence). CDR3 length: 15 residues. The CDR3 here is CASGTGGATNEKLFF. The CDR3 DNA follows: TGTGCCAGCGGAACAGGGGGCGCGACTAATGAAAAACTGTTTTTT.

V and J are TRBV11-2 and TRBJ2-2; D remains unclear. The length of the CDR3 is 16 residues. The germline gives CDR1 SGHAT, CDR2 FQNNGV. Trimming removed 1 base from V and 1 base from J, with 10 bases in between. The CDR3 nucleotides are TGTGCCAGCAGCTTAGTGAGAGCGTTGAACACCGGGGAGCTGTTTTTT. It encodes CASSLVRALNTGELFF.

Here the CDR3 DNA reads TGTGCCAGCAGCTTAGTTAGGACTAGCGGGGGTGCCTCCTACGAGCAGTACTTC. This gives the protein CASSLVRTSGGASYEQYF. The chain links TRBV7-8 to TRBJ2-7; the match to TRBD2 covers 13 bases. The CDR3 runs to 18 residues. The germline CDR1 and CDR2 sequences are SGHVS and FQNEAQ. J gave up 0 bases and V 1 base, and 6 bases lay outside the gene matches.

J is TRBJ1-6 and V is TRBV18, with D uncertain. The CDR3 covers 17 residues. The germline V and J ends were trimmed by 6 bases and 0 bases, with 15 bases remaining between them. Germline V gene sequence: CDR1 KGHSH, CDR2 LQKENI. CDR3 nucleotides: TGTGCCAGCTCCCCGGAGAGGCAGAGCTCCTATAATTCACCCCTCCACTTT. It is translated as CASSPERQSSYNSPLHF.

The chain is built from TRBV30 and TRBJ2-7, with D possibly being TRBD1 (6 bases). This CDR3 has 12 residues. V dropped 5 bases and J dropped 3 bases, with 11 bases sitting between them. Germline CDR1 reads GTSNPN; CDR2 reads SVGIG (reference sequence). CDR3 DNA: TGTGCCTGGTGGGAGACAGGCTACGAGCAGTACTTC. Its translation is CAWWETGYEQYF. The full variable domain, its missing parts supplied by reference TRBV30 and TRBJ2-7, is SQTIHQWPATLVQPVGSPLSLECTVEGTSNPNLYWYRQAAGRGLQLLFYSVGIGQISSEVPQNLSASRPQDRQFILSSKKLLLSDSGFYLCAWWETGYEQYFGPGTRLTVT.

This clone was seen only once. V gene TRBV19 combines with J gene TRBJ1-5; tentatively, D is TRBD1 (5 bases). V was trimmed by 6 bases and J by 2 bases, leaving 23 bases between them. There are 18 residues in the CDR3. Germline V gene sequence: CDR1 LNHDA, CDR2 SQIVND (reference sequence). CDR3 sequence reads: CASSNRQGGMLGNQPQHF. Here the CDR3 DNA reads TGTGCCAGTAGCAACCGTCAGGGAGGAATGTTGGGCAATCAGCCCCAGCATTTT.

In this sample, this clone turned up a few times. The chain has TRBV4-2 and TRBJ1-3; the D is unclear. V lost 0 bases and J 4 bases, leaving 10 bases between the germline ends. This CDR3 is built from 15 residues. The germline gives CDR1 LGHNA, CDR2 YNFKEQ. The CDR3 DNA reads TGTGCCAGCAGCCAAGATCTAACGGGGGGAAACACCATATATTTT. This encodes CASSQDLTGGNTIYF.

The chain recombines TRBV7-9 with TRBJ2-1; no clear D gene. V was clipped by 1 base and J by 4 bases, with 5 bases between them. CDR3 size: 13 residues. The germline gives CDR1 SEHNR, CDR2 FQNEAQ (reference sequence). The DNA of the CDR3 is TGTGCCAGCAGCTTAGGGCGGTACAATGAGCAGTTCTTC. Amino acid sequence: CASSLGRYNEQFF.

The table lists this clone with a few counts. The chain joins TRBV5-1 to TRBJ1-1, with TRBD1 identical over 10 bases. CDR1 is SGHRS and CDR2 is YFSETQ in the germline V gene. The CDR3 is made up of 16 amino acids. J was trimmed by 3 bases and V by 0 bases; bases with no gene match: 5. CDR3: CASSLGQGALYTEAFF. DNA for the CDR3: TGCGCCAGCAGCTTGGGACAGGGGGCTCTCTACACTGAAGCTTTCTTT.

The chain uses TRBV11-3 and TRBJ2-1; 10 nucleotides agree with TRBD2. There are 14 residues in the CDR3. With 5 bases clipped from V and 10 bases from J, the junction kept 8 bases outside the gene matches. Per the germline V gene, CDR1 is SGHNT and CDR2 is YENEEA. The CDR3: CASSGTSGVREQFF. CDR3 coding DNA: TGTGCCAGCAGCGGTACTAGCGGGGTAAGGGAGCAGTTCTTC.

V gene TRBV27 combines with J gene TRBJ2-1; 9 bases agree with TRBD2. Germline V gives CDR1 MNHEY, CDR2 SMNVEV (reference sequence). The V segment lost 2 bases and the J segment 8 bases; nucleotides outside the gene matches: 7. The CDR3 runs 15 residues. This chain's CDR3 is CASSLGASGMDEQFF. For the CDR3, the DNA is TGTGCCAGCAGTTTAGGTGCTAGCGGGATGGATGAGCAGTTCTTC.

The chain couples TRBV14 to TRBJ1-6; 7 bases are a match to TRBD1. The CDR3 is 15 amino acids. Germline V gene lookup returns CDR1 SGHDN and CDR2 FVKESK. V dropped 4 bases and J dropped 6; count of bases not matched to a gene: 6. CDR3 sequence: CASSRAAGGNSPLHF. In nucleotides, the CDR3 is TGTGCCAGCAGCCGTGCGGCAGGGGGTAATTCACCCCTCCACTTT.

The rearrangement links TRBV5-1 to TRBJ1-2; 8 positions match TRBD1. The germline V gene encodes CDR1 SGHRS and CDR2 YFSETQ. This CDR3 is built from 14 residues. Trimming at V came to 1 base and at J to 1 base, leaving 0 bases not matched to a gene. CDR3 bases: TGCGCCAGCAGCTTGACAGGGGGTAACTATGGCTACACCTTC. This sequence encodes CASSLTGGNYGYTF. Drawing the rest from reference TRBV5-1 and TRBJ1-2, the complete variable domain is KAGVTQTPRYLIKTRGQQVTLSCSPISGHRSVSWYQQTPGQGLQFLFEYFSETQRNKGNFPGRFSGRQFSNSRSEMNVSTLELGDSALYLCASSLTGGNYGYTFGSGTRLTVV.

The V and J genes are TRBV11-2 and TRBJ2-7; 9 bases fit TRBD2. V was clipped by 2 bases and J by 5 bases; unmatched bases: 4. Germline V gene data show CDR1 as SGHAT and CDR2 as FQNNGV. This CDR3 is 14 amino acids long. Here the CDR3 DNA reads TGTGCCAGCAGCTTATCTAGCGGGGTCGACGAGCAGTACTTC. It codes for CASSLSSGVDEQYF.

The genes are TRBV10-1 and TRBJ1-3; D gene unclear. The V end was cut by 8 bases, the J end by 7 bases, with 12 bases between. The germline CDR1 and CDR2 sequences are WNHNN and SYGVQD (reference sequence). The CDR3 is made up of 12 amino acids. The CDR3 loop is CASPITGNTIYF. The DNA for the CDR3 is TGCGCCAGCCCCATAACCGGGAACACCATATATTTT.

The chain joins TRBV24-1 to TRBJ1-5, with D unresolved. CDR3 length: 20 amino acids. Trimming left V 0 bases short and J 0 bases short, with 20 bases between. Germline CDR1 is KGHDR and CDR2 is SFDVKD. The CDR3 reads CATSDLNSRQARNSNQPQHF. CDR3 DNA sequence: TGTGCCACCAGTGATTTGAATTCTCGGCAGGCAAGAAATAGCAATCAGCCCCAGCATTTT.

The chain has TRBV19 and TRBJ1-1; D gene ambiguous. V was pared by 8 bases and J by 0 bases, with 10 bases between. CDR3 length: 13 residues. Germline CDR1 LNHDA, CDR2 SQIVND (reference sequence). CDR3 nucleotide sequence: TGTGCCAGTGAGGACGGGATGAACACTGAAGCTTTCTTT. This gives the protein CASEDGMNTEAFF. The entire variable domain, with the rest obtained from reference TRBV19 and TRBJ1-1, is as follows: DGGITQSPKYLFRKEGQNVTLSCEQNLNHDAMYWYRQDPGQGLRLIYYSQIVNDFQKGDIAEGYSVSREKKESFPLTVTSAQKNPTAFYLCASEDGMNTEAFFGQGTRLTVV.

This sequence joins TRBV6-1 and TRBJ1-2, with 8 bases that match TRBD1. The CDR3 length is 18 residues. In germline, CDR1 is MNHNS, CDR2 SASEGT. The V segment lost 1 base and the J segment 4 bases; nucleotides outside the gene matches: 14. CDR3 residues: CASSEGFRGLRGSYGYTF. The CDR3 DNA is TGTGCCAGCAGTGAAGGTTTCAGGGGGCTAAGGGGCTCCTATGGCTACACCTTC.

This sequence joins TRBV6-4 and TRBJ2-3; 10 bases line up with TRBD2. The CDR3 runs 15 residues. J gave up 3 bases and V 6 bases, and 6 bases lay outside the gene matches. CDR1 MRHNA and CDR2 SNTAGT come from the germline V gene. Here the CDR3 DNA reads TGTGCCAGCAGCGAATCTAGCGGGAGAACAGATACGCAGTATTTT. Its translation: CASSESSGRTDTQYF.

This clone was seen a few times. V gene TRBV5-6 combines with J gene TRBJ2-7; possibly TRBD1 for D (5 bases). Trimming removed 3 bases from V and 7 bases from J, with 20 bases in between. This CDR3 is 15 amino acids long. CDR1 is SGHDT, CDR2 YYEEEE, per germline. The CDR3 region is CASSSRSRARREQYF. CDR3 DNA sequence: TGTGCCAGCAGCTCACGCTCCAGGGCCCGGCGGGAGCAGTACTTC.

The genes are TRBV10-3 and TRBJ1-5, with 7 nucleotides matching TRBD1. Per the germline V gene, CDR1 is ENHRY and CDR2 is SYGVKD. The V and J ends lost 6 bases and 3 bases, in that order; junction bases with no gene match: 5. The CDR3 consists of 14 residues. CDR3 coding DNA: TGTGCCATCAGGGGGGACAGATACAATCAGCCCCAGCATTTT. It is translated as CAIRGDRYNQPQHF.

This chain joins TRBV5-1 and TRBJ1-3, with D hard to call. This CDR3 spans 13 amino acids. V was trimmed by 5 bases and J by 11 bases, leaving 17 bases between them. Germline loops: CDR1 SGHRS, CDR2 YFSETQ. CDR3 residues: CASRIGPGSAIYF. The CDR3 DNA is TGCGCCAGCAGGATCGGCCCGGGTAGCGCCATATATTTT.

This rearrangement joins TRBV2 to TRBJ2-3; 8 bases agree with TRBD1. Germline values: CDR1 SNHLY, CDR2 FYNNEI. CDR3 length: 15 amino acids. Germline trimming cut 3 bases from V and 4 bases from J; bases unmatched to any gene: 6. CDR3 coding DNA: TGTGCCAGCAGTGAGAATGACAGGGGTGCAGATACGCAGTATTTT. Protein: CASSENDRGADTQYF.

The genes are TRBV5-1 and TRBJ2-7; 12 bases are a match to TRBD2. Germline-derived CDR1 and CDR2 are SGHRS and YFSETQ. Losses at the gene ends were 1 base for V and 3 bases for J; bases not matched to a gene: 5. CDR3 size: 16 residues. The DNA for the CDR3 is TGCGCCAGCAGCTTGTTCCCGACTAGCGGGAGCTACGAGCAGTACTTC. Translated: CASSLFPTSGSYEQYF.

The chain couples TRBV18 to TRBJ1-2, with TRBD1 as a possible D gene (6 bases). The V end was cut by 3 bases, the J end by 4 bases, with 15 bases between. Germline lookup yields CDR1 KGHSH and CDR2 LQKENI. The CDR3 is made up of 15 amino acids. The DNA for the CDR3 is TGTGCCAGCTCACCGTCCAGGGGATACTTCTATGGCTACACCTTC. Translating gives CASSPSRGYFYGYTF. Complete variable domain (other parts from reference TRBV18 and TRBJ1-2): NAGVMQNPRHLVRRRGQEARLRCSPMKGHSHVYWYRQLPEEGLKFMVYLQKENIIDESGMPKERFSAEFPKEGPSILRIQQVVRGDSAAYFCASSPSRGYFYGYTFGSGTRLTVV.